These 4 T cell receptor beta chains originate from one sample sequenced in a study of T-cell reconstitution after alpha-beta-depleted transplantation in children. The TCRbeta library was prepared with unique molecular identifiers. TCRdb called the PCR reads again in MiXCR, with one record for every CDR3 protein. The sample lists fewer than 500,000 distinct CDR3 sequences; 43% were seen once. The sample consisted of PBMCs, taken before TCRalphabeta/CD19-depleted stem cell transplant. The receptor set was obtained from a girl aged 2 to 10 with aplastic anemia, due to receive a stem cell transplant.

In this sample, this clonotype turned up a few times. J is TRBJ2-1 and V is TRBV10-3; D is undetermined. Trimming stripped 6 bases from V and 6 bases from J, with 15 bases between. There are 14 residues in the CDR3. Per germline, CDR1 ENHRY and CDR2 SYGVKD. The CDR3: CAISPRDRSNEQFF. CDR3 bases: TGTGCCATCAGCCCTAGAGACCGATCCAATGAGCAGTTCTTC.

V and J are TRBV3-1 and TRBJ2-1; possible D gene TRBD1, 6 bases. The V gene's germline CDR1 is LGHDT and CDR2 YNNKEL (reference sequence). CDR3 length: 14 residues. V was cut by 4 bases and J by 7 bases, with 14 bases left in between. The CDR3 nucleotides read TGTGCCAGCAGCCGCCGACAGGAATGGAATGAGCAGTTCTTC. This translates into CASSRRQEWNEQFF.

The chain links TRBV6-5 to TRBJ2-5; D unclear. Germline CDR1 and CDR2: MNHEY and SVGAGI. The CDR3 contains 19 residues. V lost 2 bases and J lost 7, with 29 bases in between. CDR3 loop: CASSYNIICAVLYFGTQYF. DNA for the CDR3: TGTGCCAGCAGTTACAATATTATCTGTGCAGTTTTGTATTTTGGGACCCAGTACTTC.

This clonotype was detected a few times. This chain uses TRBV20-1 with TRBJ2-3; D gene ambiguous. The V end was cut by 0 bases, the J end by 6 bases, with 10 bases between. The CDR3 extends over 13 amino acids. The germline CDR1 and CDR2 sequences are DFQATT and SNEGSKA (reference sequence). The CDR3 region is CSARDQGWDTQYF. DNA of the CDR3: TGCAGTGCTAGAGATCAAGGATGGGATACGCAGTATTTT.